The T cell receptor (beta chain) described here comes from a study of long-term antiretroviral therapy in people with HIV. Study-wide results and limits: Compared with controls, HIV repertoires showed narrower CDR3 length ranges.

With regard to this clone: Its target is not known.

Runs used v3.0 of the immunoSEQ assay and were done at survey level. Clones were read by immunoSEQ multiplex PCR, and TCRdb kept only the in-frame ones, dropping some. The table shows 21,000 or so clones, with approximately 90% occurring only once. Samples held about 0.95-11 million cryopreserved PBMC, and DNA extraction followed. The V end lost 4 bases, the J end lost 6 bases, and 12 bases lay between the germline ends. This CDR3 region has 12 residues. CDR1 is GTSNPN and CDR2 is SVGIG in the germline V gene (reference sequence). The clonotype comes from a man aged 55 to 69 with HIV. The J gene is TRBJ1-1, the V gene TRBV30; a possible D gene is TRBD1 (5 bases). The sequencing used unsorted PBMCs, collected 2.3 years after starting antiretroviral therapy. CDR3 residues: CAWTWGEAEAFF. In DNA form, the CDR3 reads TGTGCCTGGACCTGGGGGGAGGCTGAAGCTTTCTTT.